Listed below are T cell receptor beta chains from one sample, sequenced in a study of blood T cell repertoires in COVID-19. Produced via immunoSEQ multiplex PCR; TCRdb's table is partial and in-frame only. The data hold fewer than 140,000 clones, with around 75% observed a single time. The material sequenced was peripheral blood. These receptors were obtained from a human donor with acute or convalescent COVID-19. The donor label of this sample is uncertain. Both conserved end residues are part of each CDR3. The D gene is left open where the match is weak. Clone size is stated in some rows and not others, as once, few, many or a class when expanded.

cdr3_nt cdr3_aa j_call v_call cdr3_length clone_size d_call
TGTGCCACCGGGGACAGGGGGCCCGGGGGGGAGCTGTTTTTT CATGDRGPGGELFF TRBJ2-2 TRBV24-1 14 - TRBD1
TGTGCCAGCAGCGTGACGACAGCGAACACTGAAGCTTTCTTT CASSVTTANTEAFF TRBJ1-1 TRBV11-2 14 - -
TGCGCCAGCAGCTTGGAGAGCGAGATGCAGTTCTTC CASSLESEMQFF TRBJ2-1 TRBV5-1 12 few -
TGTGCCAGCAAAGGGGTAGGGGGGGGATACGAGCAGTACTTC CASKGVGGGYEQYF TRBJ2-7 TRBV27 14 - -
TGTGCCACCGGGACAGGGGGCTCTGGGGCCAACGTCCTGACTTTC CATGTGGSGANVLTF TRBJ2-6 TRBV24-1 15 - TRBD1
TGTGCCAGTAACATGAAGGGGGCTGGGGCCAACGTCCTGACTTTC CASNMKGAGANVLTF TRBJ2-6 TRBV19 15 - -
TGTGCCAGCAGTTTGGGCAGGGGTCTTGCGAGCTCTGGAAACACCATATATTTT CASSLGRGLASSGNTIYF TRBJ1-3 TRBV6-8 18 once -
TGTGCCAGCAGTGAAGAAGGCGGCTCTGGGGCCAACGTCCTGACTTTC CASSEEGGSGANVLTF TRBJ2-6 TRBV6-1 16 few -
TGTGCCAGCAGCGCTGGACAGGGGGTGAAGTACACCTTC CASSAGQGVKYTF TRBJ1-2 TRBV7-6 13 few TRBD1
TGCAGTGCTAGTTGGACAGGGGGCGCACGGGAAGCTTTCTTT CSASWTGGAREAFF TRBJ1-1 TRBV20-1 14 few TRBD1
TGCAGTGCTAGTCAAAGGGGGCATAATAATGAAAAACTGTTTTTT CSASQRGHNNEKLFF TRBJ1-4 TRBV20-1 15 - TRBD1
TGTGCCAGCAGTTACACCCGAGTCGCTGAAGCTTTCTTT CASSYTRVAEAFF TRBJ1-1 TRBV6-5 13 - -
TGTGCCAGCTCCCGGGAGGGGACCGGCAGCGAGCAGTACTTC CASSREGTGSEQYF TRBJ2-7 TRBV18 14 once TRBD2
TGTGCCAGTAGTAGTAGCGACACGAGATTATACAATGAGCAGTTCTTC CASSSSDTRLYNEQFF TRBJ2-1 TRBV19 16 - -
TGCGCCAGCAGCTCAGGACAGGGGGCATATGGCTACACCTTC CASSSGQGAYGYTF TRBJ1-2 TRBV5-1 14 - TRBD1
TGCGCCAGCAGGGTGGGACAGGGTAATTCACCCCTCCACTTT CASRVGQGNSPLHF TRBJ1-6 TRBV5-1 14 - TRBD1
TGTGCCATCTCGGTGGGCGGCCGGGAGGAGACCCAGTACTTC CAISVGGREETQYF TRBJ2-5 TRBV10-3 14 - -
TGTGCCAGCAGCGCGGGGGGGCCGTCGGGAGAGACCCAGTACTTC CASSAGGPSGETQYF TRBJ2-5 TRBV7-9 15 - TRBD2
TGTGCCAGCAGCCAAGCCCCCTCTAGCGGGGGGTACAATGAGCAGTTCTTC CASSQAPSSGGYNEQFF TRBJ2-1 TRBV3-1/TRBV3-2 17 - TRBD2
TGTGCCAGCAGCTCGAGGGGGTCCCTAATTAATTCACCCCTCCACTTT CASSSRGSLINSPLHF TRBJ1-6 TRBV7-2 16 - -
TGCGCCAGCAGCCCCGGCCTTGGACAGGGAAATTCACCCCTCCACTTT CASSPGLGQGNSPLHF TRBJ1-6 TRBV5-1 16 - TRBD1
TGTGCCAGCAGTTTCGGGACTTATAATTCACCCCTCCACTTT CASSFGTYNSPLHF TRBJ1-6 TRBV27 14 many -
TGTGCCAGCAGCTTAGCCCGCCAGGGTGCCTATGGCTACACCTTC CASSLARQGAYGYTF TRBJ1-2 TRBV7-9 15 once -